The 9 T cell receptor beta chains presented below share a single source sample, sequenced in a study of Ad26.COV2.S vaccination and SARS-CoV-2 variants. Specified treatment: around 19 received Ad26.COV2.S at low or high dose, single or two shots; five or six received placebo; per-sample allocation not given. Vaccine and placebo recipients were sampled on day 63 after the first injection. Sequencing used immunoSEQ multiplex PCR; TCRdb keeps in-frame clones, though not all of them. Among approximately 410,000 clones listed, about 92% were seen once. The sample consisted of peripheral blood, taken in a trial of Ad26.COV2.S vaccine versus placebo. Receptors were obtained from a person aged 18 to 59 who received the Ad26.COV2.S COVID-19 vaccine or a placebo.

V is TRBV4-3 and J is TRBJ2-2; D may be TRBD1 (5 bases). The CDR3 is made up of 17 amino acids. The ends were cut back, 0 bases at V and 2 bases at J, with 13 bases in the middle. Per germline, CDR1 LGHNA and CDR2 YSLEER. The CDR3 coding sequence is TGCGCCAGCAGCCAAGATGGAAGGGGCCGTAACACCGGGGAGCTGTTTTTT. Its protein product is CASSQDGRGRNTGELFF.

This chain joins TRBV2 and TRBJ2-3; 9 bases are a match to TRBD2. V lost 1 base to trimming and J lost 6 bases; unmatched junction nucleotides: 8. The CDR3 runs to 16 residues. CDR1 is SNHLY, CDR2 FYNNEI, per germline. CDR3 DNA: TGTGCCAGCAGTGAAGGGAGCGGGGGGTATGTGGATACGCAGTATTTT. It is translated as CASSEGSGGYVDTQYF.

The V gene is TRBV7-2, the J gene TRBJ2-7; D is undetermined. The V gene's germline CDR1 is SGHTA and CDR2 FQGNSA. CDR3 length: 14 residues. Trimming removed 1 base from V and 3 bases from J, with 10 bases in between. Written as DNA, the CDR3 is TGTGCCAGCAGCTTAGTACAAGACAACTACGAGCAGTACTTC. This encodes CASSLVQDNYEQYF.

Written as DNA, the CDR3 is TGTGCCAGCAGCCAAACAGTGAGGACTAATGAAAAACTGTTTTTT. Its protein product is CASSQTVRTNEKLFF. The chain uses TRBV27 and TRBJ1-4; D gene unclear. This CDR3 spans 15 amino acids. V lost 6 bases, J lost 2 bases, and 13 bases lay in between. Germline lookup yields CDR1 MNHEY and CDR2 SMNVEV (reference sequence).

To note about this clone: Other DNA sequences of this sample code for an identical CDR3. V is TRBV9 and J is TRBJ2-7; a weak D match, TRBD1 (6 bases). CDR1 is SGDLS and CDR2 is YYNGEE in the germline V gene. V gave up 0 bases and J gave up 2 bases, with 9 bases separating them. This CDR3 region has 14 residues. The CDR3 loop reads CASSVGQAPYEQYF. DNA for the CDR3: TGTGCCAGCAGCGTAGGACAGGCTCCCTACGAGCAGTACTTC.

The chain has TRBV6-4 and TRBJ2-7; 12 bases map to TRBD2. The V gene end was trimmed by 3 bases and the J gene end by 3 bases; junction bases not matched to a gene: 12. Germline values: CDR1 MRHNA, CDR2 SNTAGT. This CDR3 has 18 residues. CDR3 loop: CASSDRTSGGRPYYEQYF. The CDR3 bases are TGTGCCAGCAGTGATAGAACTAGCGGGGGGCGCCCCTACTACGAGCAGTACTTC.

The CDR3 region has the DNA TGTGCCAGCAGTAGGGTCGGTGGTGTCGGTAGCAATCAGCCCCAGCATTTT. Translating it yields CASSRVGGVGSNQPQHF. This chain uses TRBV6-2 or TRBV6-3 with TRBJ1-5, with unresolved D. The CDR3 has 17 amino acids. The V gene lost 5 bases and the J gene lost 0 bases, with 17 bases spanning the gap. Germline loops: CDR1 MNHEY, CDR2 SVGEGT.

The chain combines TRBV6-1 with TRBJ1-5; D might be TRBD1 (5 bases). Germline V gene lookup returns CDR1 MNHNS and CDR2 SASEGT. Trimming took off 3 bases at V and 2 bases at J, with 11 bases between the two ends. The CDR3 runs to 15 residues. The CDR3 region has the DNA TGTGCCAGCAGTGAGCAGGGCAGGGGCAATCAGCCCCAGCATTTT. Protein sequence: CASSEQGRGNQPQHF.

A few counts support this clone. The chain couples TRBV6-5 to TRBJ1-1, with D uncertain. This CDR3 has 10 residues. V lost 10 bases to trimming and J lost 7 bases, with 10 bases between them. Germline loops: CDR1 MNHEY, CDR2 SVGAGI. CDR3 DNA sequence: TGTGCCACCGCACTATATGAAGCTTTCTTT. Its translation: CATALYEAFF.